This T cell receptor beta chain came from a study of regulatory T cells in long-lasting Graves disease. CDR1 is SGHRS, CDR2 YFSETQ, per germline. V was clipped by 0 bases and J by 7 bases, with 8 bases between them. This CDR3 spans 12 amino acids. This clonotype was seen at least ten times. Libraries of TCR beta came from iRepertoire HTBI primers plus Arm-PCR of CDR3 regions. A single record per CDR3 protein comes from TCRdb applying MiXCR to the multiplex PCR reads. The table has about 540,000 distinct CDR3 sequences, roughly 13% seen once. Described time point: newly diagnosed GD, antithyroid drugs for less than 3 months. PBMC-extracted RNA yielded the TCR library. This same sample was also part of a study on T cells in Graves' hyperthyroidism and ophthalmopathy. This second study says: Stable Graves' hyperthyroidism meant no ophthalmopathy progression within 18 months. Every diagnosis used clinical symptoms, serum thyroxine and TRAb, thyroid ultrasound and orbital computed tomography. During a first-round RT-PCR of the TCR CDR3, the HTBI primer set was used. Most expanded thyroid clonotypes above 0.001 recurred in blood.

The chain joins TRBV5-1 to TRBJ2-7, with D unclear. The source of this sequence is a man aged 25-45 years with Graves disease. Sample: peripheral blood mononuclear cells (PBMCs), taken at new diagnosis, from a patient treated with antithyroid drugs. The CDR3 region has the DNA TGCGCCAGCAGCTTGGCTTCGGAGGAGCAGTACTTC. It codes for CASSLASEEQYF. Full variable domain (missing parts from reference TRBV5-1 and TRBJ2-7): KAGVTQTPRYLIKTRGQQVTLSCSPISGHRSVSWYQQTPGQGLQFLFEYFSETQRNKGNFPGRFSGRQFSNSRSEMNVSTLELGDSALYLCASSLASEEQYFGPGTRLTVT.